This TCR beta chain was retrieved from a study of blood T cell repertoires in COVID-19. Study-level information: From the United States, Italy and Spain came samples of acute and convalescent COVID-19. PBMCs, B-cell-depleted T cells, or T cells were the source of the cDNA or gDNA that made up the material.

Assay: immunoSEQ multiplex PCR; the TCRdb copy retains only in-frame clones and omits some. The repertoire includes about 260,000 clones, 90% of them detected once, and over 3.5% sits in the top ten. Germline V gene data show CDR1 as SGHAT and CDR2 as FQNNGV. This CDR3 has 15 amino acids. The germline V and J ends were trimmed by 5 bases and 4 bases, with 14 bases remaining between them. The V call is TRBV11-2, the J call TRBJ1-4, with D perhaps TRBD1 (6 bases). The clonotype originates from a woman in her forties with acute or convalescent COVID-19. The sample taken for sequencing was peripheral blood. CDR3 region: CASSPVGGHNEKLFF. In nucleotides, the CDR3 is TGTGCCAGCAGCCCCGTAGGGGGACATAATGAAAAACTGTTTTTT.